A selection of T cell receptor beta chains follows, all from one sample in a study of cytomegalovirus exposure and HLA in healthy donors. This table comes from immunoSEQ multiplex PCR, and its TCRdb copy is limited to in-frame clones, with some not included. The sample contains 130,000 or so clones, under 70% of which appear only once. The sample comprised PBMCs. The receptors were sampled from a woman in her sixties or seventies in good health and CMV-seronegative. Each CDR3 is given without its conserved first and last residue. The size entry is marked missing in some rows and otherwise reads once, few, many or a size class.

CDR3 protein | V gene | clone size | J gene
ASSQQTGVNEQF | TRBV7-2 | . | TRBJ2-1
ASVAGEGGPYEQY | TRBV10-3 | . | TRBJ2-7
ASSRTSGNLGRNEQF | TRBV19 | few | TRBJ2-1
ASSLDWGRGETQY | TRBV7-2 | . | TRBJ2-5
ASSGGYNEQF | TRBV11-2 | . | TRBJ2-1
ASRKSSGSVHEQF | TRBV2 | few | TRBJ2-1
ASSEGTGVSSYEQY | TRBV2 | . | TRBJ2-7
ATRRGGGSNQPQH | TRBV15 | . | TRBJ1-5
ASSLAGFGTEAF | TRBV5-1 | few | TRBJ1-1
ASSTSGRFSYEQY | TRBV6-5 | few | .
ASSLGQGGGNYGYT | TRBV27 | . | TRBJ1-2
SRVRGTDTQY | TRBV29-1 | . | TRBJ2-3
ASSTGGSWEGHYEQY | TRBV5-1 | . | TRBJ2-7
ASSLMGQGKNIQY | TRBV27 | . | TRBJ2-4
AISDPGGDEQF | TRBV10-3 | . | TRBJ2-1
ASSLNTGELF | TRBV28 | . | TRBJ2-2
ASSPETGLRGN | TRBV4-1 | few | TRBJ2-3
ASSLRWDRENSGANVLT | TRBV28 | . | TRBJ2-6
ASSPGQPSGANVLT | TRBV19 | . | TRBJ2-6
ASSLAPGAYNSPLH | TRBV5-1 | . | TRBJ1-6
ASSLPYPDRQAF | TRBV7-2 | . | TRBJ1-1
ASSPLGDLAGANVLT | TRBV4-2 | few | TRBJ2-6
ASSGLAGVPSGEQY | TRBV6-4 | . | TRBJ2-7
ASSVGASLETQY | TRBV9 | . | TRBJ2-5
ASSLGGLSYEQY | TRBV5-8 | . | TRBJ2-7
ASSASGAYGYT | TRBV19 | . | TRBJ1-2
ASSLSGSADSPLH | TRBV7-9 | few | TRBJ1-6
ASSLANSGAYEQY | TRBV7-9 | . | TRBJ2-7
ASSRTGDYGYT | TRBV7-9 | . | TRBJ1-2
ASSKRMSWGQGKFWTDTQY | TRBV21-1 | . | TRBJ2-3
ASSLEGARLFDTQY | TRBV27 | few | TRBJ2-3
ASLARQGVSYGYT | TRBV6-4 | . | TRBJ1-2
AISGETGGYT | TRBV10-3 | . | TRBJ1-2
ASSLRQGVGYNEQF | TRBV7-2 | few | TRBJ2-1
ASTPQGHSNQPQH | TRBV19 | few | TRBJ1-5
ASSLQGLAGAETQY | TRBV7-2 | . | TRBJ2-5
ASRGGQGIYQPQH | TRBV19 | few | TRBJ1-5
ASSPHPEKTRTGQETQY | TRBV7-9 | . | TRBJ2-5
ASSVATRRGPGNTIY | TRBV9 | . | TRBJ1-3
ASKKGRDEAF | TRBV5-6 | few | TRBJ1-1
ASSSMTGGRNYGYT | TRBV19 | . | TRBJ1-2
ASSWTGGDTEAF | TRBV5-4 | few | TRBJ1-1
ASSGPGLAGGPRN | TRBV9 | once | TRBJ2-5
ASSLGQVRTEQY | TRBV19 | once | TRBJ2-7
ASSLGGARETQY | TRBV27 | few | TRBJ2-5
ASSQDRGTGDYEQY | TRBV4-3 | . | TRBJ2-7
ASSEGRNYGYT | TRBV6-1 | . | TRBJ1-2
ASSFRGQVTDTQY | TRBV7-3 | . | TRBJ2-3